This T cell receptor beta chain appears in the sequencing data of a study of post-analysis software for immune sequencing data. Study-level information: Recorded disease courses covered relapsing-remitting, secondary progressive and progressive-relapsing multiple sclerosis. Some patients had no subtype annotation.

The V gene end was trimmed by 6 bases and the J gene end by 0 bases; junction bases not matched to a gene: 8. CDR1 is SQVTM and CDR2 is ANQGSEA in the germline V gene. CDR3 size: 14 residues. Researchers reported that TCR beta cDNA libraries carried unique molecular identifiers. TCRdb re-called the PCR reads with MiXCR, one entry per CDR3 protein. The sample includes about 380,000 distinct CDR3 sequences, roughly 35% seen only once; the top ten take around 15%. Study-wide findings and caveats: Diversity measured as normalized Chao1 was significantly lower in multiple sclerosis patients than in controls. The study found TRBV5-6, TRBV5-1 and TRBV20-1 among about five TRBV segments more frequent in patients than controls. With F measure, samples from one preparation batch clustered together strongly.

At least ten counts were recorded for this clonotype. The antigen remains undetermined. The chain carries TRBV29-1 and TRBJ2-7; TRBD2 matches at 7 bases. The sample comprised blood. This sequence originates from a girl aged 5-17 years with multiple sclerosis. For the CDR3, the DNA is TGCAGCGTCGAAACAGCGGGGCCCTCCTACGAGCAGTACTTC. It encodes CSVETAGPSYEQYF.